The sequence of this T cell receptor (beta chain) was determined in a study of T-cell memory formation after mild COVID-19 (dated by TCRdb to the early 2020s). Study-wide context: Most TCR sequence clusters were specific to one of the two donors. In a couple of donors, T-cell clones that expanded and contracted after mild COVID-19 were followed by sequencing TCRalpha and TCRbeta repertoires longitudinally. The cohort comprised two young, previously healthy adult volunteers, one female and one male. Paper-wide results and their limitations: Some responding clones were detected in pre-infection memory, which suggested that pre-existing cross-reactive memory T cells had joined the SARS-CoV-2 response. Clones that contracted from day 15 to 85 showed balanced CD4/CD8 phenotypes, whereas a second wave of clones that expanded from day 15 to 37 leaned towards CD4+. Contracting CD4+ clones were located mainly in the CM and EM memory subsets, whereas CD8+ clones were found to be enriched in EMRA. SARS-CoV-2 specificity of the second-wave clones peaking on day 37 was not confirmed. The study covered only a couple of mild cases, and larger cohorts including severe cases with pre-infection samples were considered necessary.

Ficoll-Paque density gradient centrifugation was used to isolate PBMCs. V ends up 4 bases short and J 5 bases short, with an unmatched junction base count of 9. Counted from cysteine to phenylalanine, this CDR3 has 15 amino acids. Only the CDR3 portion is preserved as DNA: 45 bases, with reading frame beginning at the first base. The germline V gene encodes CDR1 LGHNA and CDR2 YNFKEQ. Turning to this clonotype: Its antigen has not been determined. No quality values exist for individual bases; no much larger clone is one base distant.

The sample was run on an Illumina NovaSeq 6000. cDNA libraries for TCRalpha and TCRbeta were prepared by 5'RACE using constant-segment primers, with sample barcodes and unique molecular identifiers added. RNA was extracted from every sample with Trizol reagent. Library amplification was performed in two PCR steps, and a second sample barcode and Illumina TruSeq adapters were introduced in the second step. Sequencing of libraries was performed on an Illumina NovaSeq with 2 x 150 bp paired-end reads. The paper's processing steps were these. Demultiplexing of reads and collapsing into UMI-guided consensus sequences were performed with migec v1.2.7. Using mixcr v2.1.11, UMI consensuses were aligned to TRA and TRB V and J templates and then assembled into clonotypes. A clonotype was counted as expanded or contracted only when both edgeR and NoisET called the clonotype significant, with the noise models trained on biological replicates. For edgeR calls, a false discovery rate-adjusted p below 0.01 and a log2 fold-change threshold of 1 were applied. PCA with hierarchical clustering of max-normalized trajectories of the 1000 most abundant clonotypes was used as exploratory dynamics analysis. Each responding clone was given a CD4 or CD8 phenotype based on the CD4+ and CD8+ repertoires, which had been sequenced separately. TCRdb trimmed the raw reads at Q25, called clones with MiXCR and kept productive beta chains. Rows with one shared CDR3 protein collapse into an entry with the most common genes and DNA. The V and J calls were determined by TCRdb, not by the authors. Within this sample are approximately 250,000 distinct CDR3 sequences, with about a sixth of them counted one time only. The ten largest clones represent roughly 21% of the sample.

The chain was built from TRBV4-2 and TRBJ2-7; 9 bases in the middle match TRBD1. Sequenced input: PBMCs or a T cell subset sorted from them (not recorded which). The receptor's source is a man aged 18 to 35 who had mild COVID-19 (a few samples of this study predate the infection). The sample titles of this study are shuffled in the database, so cell type and time point are left out; the donor was told from shared clones. The nucleotide sequence reads as follows: TGTGCCAGCAGCCCCTGGGGGACAGGGTGGAACGAGCAGTACTTC. It encodes CASSPWGTGWNEQYF.